The 29 T cell receptor beta chains listed next were all sequenced from one sample in a study of blood T cell repertoires in COVID-19. Data came from immunoSEQ multiplex PCR; TCRdb stores just in-frame clones and leaves some out. The sample yields 130,000 to 150,000 clones, roughly 85% seen once. The sequenced material came from peripheral blood. Receptors were obtained from a man between 60 and 75 years old with acute or convalescent COVID-19.

This clone occurred a few times. The chain is built from TRBV14 and TRBJ1-1, with D possibly TRBD1 on 6 matching bases. The V gene lost 1 base and the J gene lost 0 bases, with 21 bases spanning the gap. In germline, CDR1 is SGHDN, CDR2 FVKESK. The CDR3 is made up of 19 amino acids. The CDR3 region has the DNA TGTGCCAGCAGCCAAGCTAACAGGGCCACAATAGGAATGAACACTGAAGCTTTCTTT. Its translation is CASSQANRATIGMNTEAFF. The full variable domain, in which reference TRBV14 and TRBJ1-1 provide the parts outside the CDR3, is EAGVTQFPSHSVIEKGQTVTLRCDPISGHDNLYWYRRVMGKEIKFLLHFVKESKQDESGMPNNRFLAERTGGTYSTLKVQPAELEDSGVYFCASSQANRATIGMNTEAFFGQGTRLTVV.

The rearrangement links TRBV9 to TRBJ1-4; TRBD1 is a possible D gene (6 bases). The germline CDR1 and CDR2 sequences are SGDLS and YYNGEE. CDR3 length: 16 amino acids. Trimming pared 3 bases from V and 8 bases from J, leaving 20 bases between. The DNA of the CDR3 is TGTGCCAGCAGCGCTCTGCCGGACAGCCCACTGGAAAAACTGTTTTTT. It codes for CASSALPDSPLEKLFF. Full variable domain (remainder filled in from reference TRBV9 and TRBJ1-4): DSGVTQTPKHLITATGQRVTLRCSPRSGDLSVYWYQQSLDQGLQFLIQYYNGEERAKGNILERFSAQQFPDLHSELNLSSLELGDSALYFCASSALPDSPLEKLFFGSGTQLSVL.

The chain links TRBV28 to TRBJ2-7, with 7 bases that match TRBD2. V lost 7 bases and J lost 7; bases outside the gene matches: 19. Germline V lookup: CDR1 MDHEN, CDR2 SYDVKM. CDR3 length: 16 residues. CDR3 loop: CASTLAGVGSQYEQYF. CDR3 nucleotides: TGTGCCAGCACTTTGGCGGGAGTCGGGTCACAGTATGAGCAGTACTTC.

The CDR3, as DNA: TGCAGCGTTGCCCCTGGGGCTAGCGGGGGGGACAATGAGCAGTTCTTC. It specifies CSVAPGASGGDNEQFF. This chain links TRBV29-1 with TRBJ2-1, with TRBD2 matching over 12 bases. Germline CDR1 reads SQVTM; CDR2 reads ANQGSEA. Unmatched junction bases numbered 9, after V lost 4 bases and J lost 5 bases. CDR3 size: 16 residues.

The chain employs TRBV4-2 and TRBJ1-6; the match to TRBD1 covers 9 bases. CDR3 length: 15 residues. Trimming removed 3 bases from V and 10 bases from J; junction bases left unmatched: 7. Looked up from germline, CDR1 is LGHNA and CDR2 is YNFKEQ. In nucleotides, the CDR3 is TGTGCCAGCAGCCAGCCGGGACAGGGAAGATCACCCCTCCACTTT. Encoded protein: CASSQPGQGRSPLHF.

The CDR3: CASSLMGQGARNTIYF. The CDR3 DNA reads as TGTGCCAGTAGCCTTATGGGACAGGGGGCGCGGAACACCATATATTTT. The chain joins TRBV19 to TRBJ1-3; 12 bases map to TRBD1. The germline CDR1 and CDR2 sequences are LNHDA and SQIVND (reference sequence). The CDR3 runs to 16 residues. The J segment lost 7 bases and the V segment lost 6 bases, leaving 10 bases of the junction unmatched.

The sample holds a few counts of this clone. The genes are TRBV5-6 and TRBJ1-2; no firm D call. The CDR3 runs 15 residues. The germline V and J ends were trimmed by 0 bases and 0 bases, with 9 bases remaining between them. CDR1 is SGHDT, CDR2 YYEEEE, per germline. The CDR3 nucleotides are TGTGCCAGCAGCTTGGACAGTACAGCTAACTATGGCTACACCTTC. It specifies CASSLDSTANYGYTF.

This sequence joins TRBV2 and TRBJ2-2, with D possibly TRBD1 on 5 matching bases. The germline gives CDR1 SNHLY, CDR2 FYNNEI. V lost 6 bases to trimming and J lost 1 base, with 12 bases between them. CDR3 size: 15 residues. CDR3: CASRETAGNTGELFF. Written as DNA, the CDR3 is TGTGCCAGCAGGGAGACAGCCGGGAACACCGGGGAGCTGTTTTTT.

This clone appeared many times. The J gene is TRBJ2-1, the V gene TRBV9; TRBD2 agrees at 9 bases. CDR1 and CDR2 (germline): SGDLS, YYNGEE. CDR3 length: 15 amino acids. After removal of 3 bases from V and 9 bases from J, the junction contained 10 bases not matched to a gene. Here the CDR3 DNA reads TGTGCCAGCAGCGCCGCTAGCGGGATTATGGGTGAGCAGTTCTTC. Translation: CASSAASGIMGEQFF.

This chain connects TRBV3-1 (or the pseudogene TRBV3-2) to TRBJ2-2, with D possibly matching TRBD2 (7 bases). Germline-derived CDR1 and CDR2 are LGHDT and YNNKEL (reference sequence). The germline V and J ends were trimmed by 7 bases and 4 bases, with 19 bases remaining between them. The CDR3 totals 16 residues. The CDR3 coding sequence is TGTGCCAGCAATCAAGGGGGAGGGCCGAGCACCGGGGAGCTGTTTTTT. Translation gives CASNQGGGPSTGELFF.

The chain carries TRBV27 and TRBJ2-2, with 7 bases matching TRBD2. The CDR3 runs to 17 residues. Germline CDR1 and CDR2: MNHEY and SMNVEV (reference sequence). V lost 4 bases to trimming and J lost 2 bases; unmatched junction nucleotides: 10. The CDR3 nucleotides are TGTGCCAGCAGTTCTGCGCGGGAGAGACTCAACACCGGGGAGCTGTTTTTT. This encodes CASSSARERLNTGELFF.

This clone was seen a single time. This chain joins TRBV28 and TRBJ1-2, with D possibly being TRBD1 (5 bases). The CDR3 is made up of 14 amino acids. From germline, CDR1 is MDHEN and CDR2 SYDVKM. The V end lost 7 bases, the J end lost 8 bases, and 20 bases lay between the germline ends. CDR3 sequence: CASTTPGGVRGYTF. For the CDR3, the DNA is TGTGCCAGCACCACCCCGGGAGGGGTGAGAGGCTACACCTTC.

The chain joins TRBV27 to TRBJ1-6; 7 bases agree with TRBD1. Germline V gene data show CDR1 as MNHEY and CDR2 as SMNVEV (reference sequence). This CDR3 region has 16 residues. J lost 7 bases, V lost 3 bases, and 9 bases had no gene match. The CDR3: CASSLVLRTGNSPLHF. DNA for the CDR3: TGTGCCAGCAGTTTGGTGCTTCGGACAGGAAATTCACCCCTCCACTTT.

Here the CDR3 DNA reads TGTGCCACCAGTGACCCCGGGACAGGGAATCAGCCCCAGCATTTT. It codes for CATSDPGTGNQPQHF. The genes are TRBV24-1 and TRBJ1-5; 9 bases agree with TRBD1. V gave up 4 bases and J gave up 4 bases; unmatched junction bases: 4. Germline values: CDR1 KGHDR, CDR2 SFDVKD. This CDR3 is 15 amino acids long.

This chain connects TRBV14 to TRBJ1-5; D not resolved. This CDR3 is 12 amino acids long. Germline V gene data show CDR1 as SGHDN and CDR2 as FVKESK. Trimming left V 4 bases short and J 1 base short, with 2 bases between. The CDR3 protein is CASSLSNQPQHF. CDR3 DNA sequence: TGTGCCAGCAGCCTAAGCAATCAGCCCCAGCATTTT. The full variable domain, with the rest looked up from reference TRBV14 and TRBJ1-5, is EAGVTQFPSHSVIEKGQTVTLRCDPISGHDNLYWYRRVMGKEIKFLLHFVKESKQDESGMPNNRFLAERTGGTYSTLKVQPAELEDSGVYFCASSLSNQPQHFGDGTRLSIL.

This sequence joins TRBV23-1 and TRBJ2-3; TRBD1 agrees at 7 bases. TRBV23-1 is flagged as an ORF with uncertain function. This CDR3 has 15 amino acids. V lost 7 bases to trimming and J lost 0 bases; unmatched junction nucleotides: 7. The CDR3 coding sequence is TGCGCCAGCACCACCCAGGGGGAAAGCACAGATACGCAGTATTTT. This gives the protein CASTTQGESTDTQYF.

The table lists this clone with a few counts. This chain joins TRBV7-9 and TRBJ2-5; D possibly corresponds to TRBD1 (5 bases). The germline CDR1 and CDR2 sequences are SEHNR and FQNEAQ (reference sequence). There are 14 residues in the CDR3. V lost 5 bases and J lost 5, with 15 bases in between. The CDR3 reads CASSRDSPRETQYF. The CDR3 nucleotides read TGTGCCAGCAGCCGTGACAGCCCCCGGGAGACCCAGTACTTC.

The V gene is TRBV14, the J gene TRBJ2-5, with 11 bases aligning to TRBD2. The CDR3 totals 16 residues. Germline CDR1 reads SGHDN; CDR2 reads FVKESK. The V gene end was trimmed by 3 bases and the J gene end by 4 bases; junction bases not matched to a gene: 7. In DNA, the CDR3 is TGTGCCAGCAGCCACTTACTAGCGGGAGTGGGAGAGACCCAGTACTTC. Translation gives CASSHLLAGVGETQYF.

The table lists this clone with a few counts. At the DNA level, this CDR3 is encoded by other sequences in the same sample as well. The chain is built from TRBV28 and TRBJ1-6; TRBD1 aligns across 11 bases. Trimming at V came to 6 bases and at J to 10 bases, leaving 5 bases not matched to a gene. Germline CDR1 reads MDHEN; CDR2 reads SYDVKM. This CDR3 is 14 amino acids long. The CDR3 nucleotides read TGTGCCAGCAGCCCCGGGACAGGGGGATCACCCCTCCACTTT. It codes for CASSPGTGGSPLHF.

The chain joins TRBV5-1 to TRBJ1-4, with unresolved D. Trimming shortened V by 2 bases and J by 4 bases, and 6 bases separated the two germline ends. The CDR3 spans 13 residues. Germline V gives CDR1 SGHRS, CDR2 YFSETQ. The CDR3 coding sequence is TGCGCCAGCAGCTTAGGAGTTAATGAAAAACTGTTTTTT. Translating it yields CASSLGVNEKLFF. The entire variable domain, with the rest obtained from reference TRBV5-1 and TRBJ1-4, is as follows: KAGVTQTPRYLIKTRGQQVTLSCSPISGHRSVSWYQQTPGQGLQFLFEYFSETQRNKGNFPGRFSGRQFSNSRSEMNVSTLELGDSALYLCASSLGVNEKLFFGSGTQLSVL.

This clone came up a few times. The chain joins TRBV6-2 or TRBV6-3 to TRBJ1-4; D unresolved. CDR3 length equals 14 residues. The germline V gene encodes CDR1 MNHEY and CDR2 SVGEGT. Trimming took off 4 bases at V and 0 bases at J, with 6 bases between the two ends. CDR3 nucleotide sequence: TGTGCCAGCAGTTCGGGAGCAACTAATGAAAAACTGTTTTTT. It translates to CASSSGATNEKLFF.

The CDR3 region is CASSEAARGDEQYF. In DNA, the CDR3 is TGTGCCAGCAGTGAAGCGGCCAGGGGAGACGAGCAGTACTTC. V is TRBV6-1 and J is TRBJ2-7; perhaps TRBD1 as D (6 bases). The CDR3 extends over 14 amino acids. Deletions cut 0 bases from V and 5 bases from J, with 11 bases between. The V gene's germline CDR1 is MNHNS and CDR2 SASEGT.

The chain links TRBV3-1 (or the pseudogene TRBV3-2) to TRBJ2-2, with D perhaps TRBD1 (6 bases). Trimming took 0 bases from V and 0 from J, leaving 8 bases between them. Germline values: CDR1 LGHDT, CDR2 YNNKEL (reference sequence). The CDR3 extends over 16 amino acids. As DNA, the CDR3 is TGTGCCAGCAGCCAAGAGAGGGGGTCGAACACCGGGGAGCTGTTTTTT. It encodes CASSQERGSNTGELFF.

CDR3 coding DNA: TGCAGCGCCCGAGCGGACACCGGGGAGCTGTTTTTT. Its protein is CSARADTGELFF. The chain has TRBV29-1 and TRBJ2-2; tentative D call: TRBD2 (5 bases). The CDR3 has 12 residues. CDR1 and CDR2 from the germline V gene are SQVTM and ANQGSEA. V lost 7 bases to trimming and J lost 3 bases, with 9 bases between them.

V usage is TRBV25-1 and J usage is TRBJ1-4; D gene ambiguous. Germline CDR1 reads MGHDK; CDR2 reads SYGVNS. V was shortened by 7 bases and J by 8 bases, with 14 bases between the two germline ends. This CDR3 is 13 amino acids long. CDR3 protein: CASKMAGGEKLFF. CDR3 sequence (DNA): TGTGCCAGCAAGATGGCCGGAGGGGAAAAACTGTTTTTT.

This clone has more than one count but fewer than ten. J is TRBJ2-1 and V is TRBV19; possible D gene TRBD1, 5 bases. The CDR3 consists of 16 residues. Germline CDR1 LNHDA, CDR2 SQIVND (reference sequence). The V gene lost 7 bases and the J gene lost 2 bases, with 18 bases spanning the gap. The DNA for the CDR3 is TGTGCCAGTACCCCCTGGGGCAATGCAGCCTACAATGAGCAGTTCTTC. Amino acid sequence: CASTPWGNAAYNEQFF.

J is TRBJ1-5 and V is TRBV28; 8 bases line up with TRBD1. This CDR3 is built from 15 residues. In germline, CDR1 is MDHEN, CDR2 SYDVKM. V lost 10 bases, J lost 3 bases, and 11 bases stayed unmatched. As DNA, the CDR3 is TGTGCCACCACCGGACAGGGCCTTAACAATCAGCCCCAGCATTTT. Amino acid sequence: CATTGQGLNNQPQHF.

V gene TRBV30 combines with J gene TRBJ2-7; perhaps TRBD1 as D (5 bases). V lost 0 bases to trimming and J lost 2 bases, with 8 bases between them. CDR1 and CDR2 (germline): GTSNPN, SVGIG (reference sequence). The CDR3 is made up of 13 amino acids. The CDR3 sequence is CAWSVAGPYEQYF. In DNA, the CDR3 is TGTGCCTGGAGTGTCGCAGGGCCCTACGAGCAGTACTTC. Full variable domain (outside the CDR3, taken from reference TRBV30 and TRBJ2-7): SQTIHQWPATLVQPVGSPLSLECTVEGTSNPNLYWYRQAAGRGLQLLFYSVGIGQISSEVPQNLSASRPQDRQFILSSKKLLLSDSGFYLCAWSVAGPYEQYFGPGTRLTVT.

As for this clone: Other DNA sequences in the same sample also yield this CDR3. J is TRBJ2-7 and V is TRBV7-9; no firm D call. Germline V CDR1 and CDR2: SEHNR, FQNEAQ (reference sequence). Trimming took 4 bases from V and 4 from J, leaving 8 bases between them. The CDR3 sequence is 12 residues long. The CDR3 DNA sequence: TGTGCCAGCAGCTCGAGGATTTACGAGCAGTACTTC. As protein: CASSSRIYEQYF.